This paragraph covers one T cell receptor beta chain sequence. Its antigen is not yet known. No qualities accompany the bases; no much larger clone lies one base away. The instrument given in TCRdb is Illumina Genome Analyzer IIx. The raw public data were reprocessed by TCRdb itself: fastp quality trimming at Q25, MiXCR clonotype calling, in-frame beta chains only. Rows with one shared CDR3 protein collapse into an entry with the most common genes and DNA. The sample table records about 15,000 distinct CDR3 sequences; around 35% of these occur just once. About 16% of the sample rests with the top ten. Including cysteine and phenylalanine, the CDR3 has 18 amino acids. Just CDR3 DNA is preserved here, 54 bases in frame from base 1. Here V drops 5 bases and J drops 3 bases, and the junction holds 19 bases not matched to any gene. The germline V gene specifies LGHNA as CDR1 and YSLEER as CDR2. The data were obtained in a study (dated by TCRdb to 2012 to 2014).

The source is a human donor. The rearrangement joined TRBV4-3 to TRBJ2-7; 7 central bases correspond to TRBD2. Sequenced material: blood. The CDR3 protein is CASSTRLASSLRFYEQYF. At the DNA level, the sequence is TGCGCCAGCAGCACCCGACTAGCTAGTTCCCTAAGATTCTACGAGCAGTACTTC.